The text below deals with one TCR beta chain. It lacks a known antigen. Qualities for individual bases were not recorded, and no much larger clone is one base off. The immunoSEQ Assay, a bias-controlled multiplex PCR, was used to amplify TCRbeta CDR3 regions from genomic DNA. The authors processed their data as follows. Within the assay, amplification of reference gene primers was used to estimate how many nucleated cells each sample contained. To quantify the absolute abundance of each unique TCRbeta CDR3 rearrangement, sequence reads were collapsed and filtered. For each sample, productive Simpson clonality was calculated as the square root of Simpson's diversity index over productive rearrangements. In TCRdb, the immuneACCESS table is reduced to in-frame sequences with V and J assigned. These tables do not hold every clone; where another copy was compared, an unresolved V gene accounts for under half, and the others remain unexplained. The V and J calls and clone size come from that table; D and trimming were worked out from the DNA. In this sample the table shows roughly 230,000 clones, approximately 85% of which occur a single time. Just over 6.5% of the sample comes from the top ten.

In the prospective study, participants were about 18 to 95 years old, resided in about two dozen geographic areas of the United States, and were enrolled through a virtual design. In the prospective study, cohorts were assigned on the basis of participant-reported clinical history obtained from a screening survey and a study questionnaire. A participant counted as exposed if, within 2 weeks of entering the study, that participant had been in contact with someone who had a PCR-confirmed or clinician-diagnosed COVID-19 case. Each participant in the prospective study had whole blood, serum and a nasopharyngeal or oropharyngeal swab collected by mobile phlebotomists. Additional blood draws and questionnaires over a 2-month period could optionally be provided by prospective study participants. Before DNA extraction, prospective study blood samples were shipped either frozen or at room temperature. V gives up 5 bases and J gives up 2 bases, and the segment between their germline ends measures 12 bases. Spanning cysteine to phenylalanine, the CDR3 consists of 14 amino acids. CDR3 DNA only is kept here, 42 bases in frame from base 1. In the germline V gene, CDR1 corresponds to SGHVS and CDR2 to FQNEAQ.

The data are from a study of blood T cell repertoires in COVID-19 (dated by TCRdb to 2020 to 2021). Context from the whole study: Samples from collaborators originated in the United States, Italy and Spain and spanned both the acute and convalescent phases of COVID-19. The repertoires were released in a freely available public database meant as a resource for research on the immune response to SARS-CoV-2. Deeply sampled blood TCRbeta repertoires from subjects exposed to, actively infected with, or recovered from COVID-19 were included in the dataset. Where available, HLA class I and class II types were obtained from metadata supplied by the sample provider rather than from assay-based typing. Nearly every sample came with metadata listing a de-identified subject ID, COVID-19 status, age in years and sex. Samples came from the ongoing ImmuneRACE study (first 160 participants) plus 1,254 subjects from 6 global collaborators. The prospective study material was composed of cDNA or gDNA derived from T cells, B-cell-depleted T cells, or PBMCs. Here is what the overall study found, with its caveats: Clinical and demographic metadata were provided uncurated, with the amount varying by source and participant.

The V gene is TRBV7-8 and the J gene is TRBJ1-2; TRBD1 might be the D gene, on 6 matching bases. The sequence was obtained from a woman in her 50s who had been exposed to COVID-19. Sequencing was carried out using PBMCs or T cells enriched from blood (not recorded which). In nucleotides, the sequence is TGTGCCAGCAGCCTACTTACAGGGAACTATGGCTACACCTTC. Its protein reads: CASSLLTGNYGYTF.